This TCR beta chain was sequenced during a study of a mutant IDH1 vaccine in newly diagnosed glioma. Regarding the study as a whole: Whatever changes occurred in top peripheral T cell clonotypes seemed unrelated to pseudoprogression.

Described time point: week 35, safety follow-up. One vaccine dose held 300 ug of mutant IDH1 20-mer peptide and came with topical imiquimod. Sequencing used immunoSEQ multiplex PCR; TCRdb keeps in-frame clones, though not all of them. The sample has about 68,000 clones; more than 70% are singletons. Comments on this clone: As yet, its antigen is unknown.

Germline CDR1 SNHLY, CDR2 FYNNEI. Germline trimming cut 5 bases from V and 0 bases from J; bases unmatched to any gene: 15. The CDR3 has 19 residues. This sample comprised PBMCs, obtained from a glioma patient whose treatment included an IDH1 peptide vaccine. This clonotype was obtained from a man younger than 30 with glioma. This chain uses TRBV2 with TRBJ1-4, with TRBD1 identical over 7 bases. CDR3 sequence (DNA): TGTGCCAGCAGTCGTGCCCGGGACAGACTAATAGCAACTAATGAAAAACTGTTTTTT. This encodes CASSRARDRLIATNEKLFF.